These T cell receptor beta chains were read from a single sample in a study of shared clonotypes between healthy human individuals. TCRdb keeps only in-frame clones here, not all; method: immunoSEQ multiplex PCR. The sample holds about 2.4 million clones, around 90% seen once. Sequenced sample: naive CD4+ T cells sorted from blood. These receptors all stem from a man younger than 35 in good health. CDR3s include the opening cysteine and the closing phenylalanine or tryptophan. The D gene is left open where the match is weak. Only some rows state a clone size, as once, few, many or a class for expanded clones.

d_gene: TRBD1; v_gene: TRBV11-2; j_gene: TRBJ2-1; abundance: .; CDR3nt: TGTGCCAGCAGCCTAGTAGGTTGGACAGGGACGATTAATGAGCAGTTCTTC; CDR3aa: CASSLVGWTGTINEQFF
d_gene: .; v_gene: TRBV19; j_gene: TRBJ2-3; abundance: .; CDR3nt: TGTGCCAGTAGTGTACTCAGCACAGATACGCAGTATTTT; CDR3aa: CASSVLSTDTQYF
d_gene: .; v_gene: TRBV11-2; j_gene: TRBJ1-5; abundance: .; CDR3nt: TGTGCCAGCAGCTTAGTTTCGAGCAATCAGCCCCAGCATTTT; CDR3aa: CASSLVSSNQPQHF
d_gene: TRBD2; v_gene: TRBV7-9; j_gene: TRBJ2-1; abundance: once; CDR3nt: TGTGCCAGCAGCTCCAGCAGGCCATGGGGGGGTGAGCAGTTCTTC; CDR3aa: CASSSSRPWGGEQFF
d_gene: .; v_gene: TRBV13; j_gene: TRBJ2-3; abundance: .; CDR3nt: TGTGCCAGCAGCCTCCTGGGGGGCGAAGATACGCAGTATTTT; CDR3aa: CASSLLGGEDTQYF
d_gene: .; v_gene: TRBV12-5; j_gene: TRBJ1-3; abundance: .; CDR3nt: TGTGCTAGTGGTTTGAGGCCCAACCTAATCTCTGGAAACACCATATATTTT; CDR3aa: CASGLRPNLISGNTIYF
d_gene: .; v_gene: TRBV6-5; j_gene: TRBJ2-5; abundance: once; CDR3nt: TGTGCCAGCAGTAACACAGAGGGTTGGGGGGAGACCCAGTACTTC; CDR3aa: CASSNTEGWGETQYF
d_gene: .; v_gene: TRBV5-6; j_gene: TRBJ2-7; abundance: .; CDR3nt: TGTGCCAGCAGCTCTGGGTACAGGCCTACCTACGAGCAGTACTTC; CDR3aa: CASSSGYRPTYEQYF
d_gene: .; v_gene: TRBV30; j_gene: TRBJ1-5; abundance: few; CDR3nt: TGTGCCTGGAGTATGGGCGGGGGCAATCAGCCCCAGCATTTT; CDR3aa: CAWSMGGGNQPQHF
d_gene: .; v_gene: TRBV6-1; j_gene: TRBJ2-2; abundance: .; CDR3nt: TGTGCCACCTCCATGGGGGGGGCCAACACCGGGGAGCTGTTTTTT; CDR3aa: CATSMGGANTGELFF
d_gene: .; v_gene: TRBV28; j_gene: TRBJ2-6; abundance: .; CDR3nt: TGTGCCAGCAGTTTAAGCAGAACTGGGGCCAACGTCCTGACTTTC; CDR3aa: CASSLSRTGANVLTF
d_gene: TRBD2; v_gene: TRBV9; j_gene: TRBJ2-1; abundance: .; CDR3nt: TGTGCCAGCAGCGTAGCGGCTAGCGGGGGGACCTACAATGAGCAGTTCTTC; CDR3aa: CASSVAASGGTYNEQFF
d_gene: .; v_gene: TRBV27; j_gene: TRBJ2-5; abundance: .; CDR3nt: TGTGCCAGCAGTTTGGGTGAGACCCAGTACTTC; CDR3aa: CASSLGETQYF
d_gene: TRBD1; v_gene: TRBV9; j_gene: TRBJ2-7; abundance: once; CDR3nt: TGTGCCAGCAGCCCAGGACAGGGCCCCCCCTACGAGCAGTACTTC; CDR3aa: CASSPGQGPPYEQYF